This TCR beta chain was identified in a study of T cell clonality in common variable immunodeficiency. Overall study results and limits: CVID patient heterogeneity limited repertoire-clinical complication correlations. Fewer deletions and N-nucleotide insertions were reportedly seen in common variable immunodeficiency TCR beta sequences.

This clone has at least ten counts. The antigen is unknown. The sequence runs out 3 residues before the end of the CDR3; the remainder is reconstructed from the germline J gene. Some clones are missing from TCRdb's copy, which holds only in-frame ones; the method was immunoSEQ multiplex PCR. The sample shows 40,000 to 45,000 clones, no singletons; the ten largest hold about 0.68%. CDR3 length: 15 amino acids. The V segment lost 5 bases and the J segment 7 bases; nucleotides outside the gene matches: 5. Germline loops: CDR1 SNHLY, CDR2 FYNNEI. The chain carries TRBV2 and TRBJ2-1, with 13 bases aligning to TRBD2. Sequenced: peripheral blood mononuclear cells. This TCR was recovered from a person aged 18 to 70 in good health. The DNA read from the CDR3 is TGTGCCAGCAGTACCGGGACTAGCGGGATGAATGAG. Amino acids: CASSTGTSGMNE. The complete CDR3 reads CASSTGTSGMNEQFF.